The rows below give T cell receptor beta chains drawn from one sample of a study of lymphopenia after photon versus proton radiotherapy. Produced via immunoSEQ multiplex PCR; TCRdb's table is partial and in-frame only. The sample carries around 22,000 clones, about 80% recorded once. The source material was peripheral blood, sampled from a patient treated with photon-based radiotherapy. Receptors were obtained from a middle-aged man with gastric cancer. CDR3s include the opening cysteine and the closing phenylalanine or tryptophan. A D gene is named only where the DNA matches it firmly. Some rows mark clone size as missing; the rest say once, few, many or name a class of expanded clone.

TRBD1,few,TRBV19,TRBJ1-2,CASTPDRGRKGYTF,TGTGCCAGTACCCCTGACAGGGGGCGGAAGGGCTACACCTTC
TRBD1,-,TRBV19,TRBJ1-1,CASSLGQAGKTEAFF,TGTGCCAGTAGTCTCGGACAGGCCGGGAAAACTGAAGCTTTCTTT
-,-,TRBV11-2,TRBJ2-1,CASRNDHNEQFF,TGTGCCAGCAGAAATGACCACAATGAGCAGTTCTTC
-,-,TRBV9,TRBJ1-1,CASSPDGNTEAFF,TGTGCCAGCAGCCCCGATGGGAACACTGAAGCTTTCTTT
TRBD1,-,TRBV11-2,TRBJ2-2,CASRQGAYTGELFF,TGTGCCAGCAGGCAGGGGGCCTACACCGGGGAGCTGTTTTTT
TRBD2,-,TRBV29-1,TRBJ2-7,CSVESQSGEYEQYF,TGCAGCGTTGAATCCCAAAGCGGGGAGTACGAGCAGTACTTC
-,medium-sized,TRBV27,TRBJ1-5,CASSPHGGDPSNQPQHF,TGTGCCAGCAGTCCCCACGGGGGGGACCCTAGCAATCAGCCCCAGCATTTT
-,-,TRBV6-1,TRBJ1-2,CASSEQGPNGYTF,TGTGCCAGCAGCGAACAGGGACCTAACGGCTACACCTTC
-,-,TRBV19,TRBJ2-3,CASSIWDITTALSTDTQYF,TGTGCCAGTAGTATTTGGGATATTACTACCGCACTTAGCACAGATACGCAGTATTTT
-,-,TRBV11-1,TRBJ2-5,CASSLRQQETQYF,TGTGCCAGCAGCCTGAGACAGCAAGAGACCCAGTACTTC
-,-,TRBV6-1,TRBJ1-2,CANSGTAYGYTF,TGTGCCAACAGCGGAACTGCTTATGGCTACACCTTC
-,-,TRBV12-5,TRBJ1-2,CASGLGTGYGYTF,TGTGCTAGTGGTTTGGGGACCGGATATGGCTACACCTTC
-,once,TRBV30,TRBJ1-4,CAWSVQGAVEKLFF,TGTGCCTGGAGTGTACAGGGAGCGGTCGAAAAACTGTTTTTT
-,-,TRBV27,TRBJ1-4,CASSSDQTGPNKKLFF,TGTGCCAGCAGTTCAGACCAGACAGGACCTAATAAAAAACTGTTTTTT
TRBD2,-,TRBV19,TRBJ2-1,CASRPRGGIYNEQFF,TGTGCCAGTCGACCTCGGGGGGGGATCTACAATGAGCAGTTCTTC
-,-,TRBV19,TRBJ1-3,CASTPPGEGTGNTIYF,TGTGCCAGTACTCCCCCGGGGGAAGGGACCGGAAACACCATATATTTT
-,-,TRBV27,TRBJ2-2,CASSPRIGENTGELFF,TGTGCCAGCAGTCCCCGGATAGGGGAGAACACCGGGGAGCTGTTTTTT
TRBD1,-,TRBV19,TRBJ2-7,CASSIDRGEQYF,TGTGCCAGTAGCATCGACAGGGGCGAGCAGTACTTC
-,-,TRBV7-9,TRBJ1-6,CASSLAGDRDSPLHF,TGTGCCAGCAGCTTAGCCGGCGACCGGGATTCACCCCTCCACTTT
TRBD1,-,TRBV5-1,TRBJ1-1,CASSRTGMNTEAFF,TGCGCCAGCAGCCGGACAGGGATGAACACTGAAGCTTTCTTT
-,-,TRBV29-1,TRBJ2-3,CSVGWRQYYTQYF,TGCAGCGTTGGGTGGCGCCAGTATTATACGCAGTATTTT
-,-,TRBV9,TRBJ2-3,CASSVAVQLDTQYF,TGTGCCAGCAGCGTAGCCGTCCAGTTAGATACGCAGTATTTT